The 32 T cell receptor beta chains below all came from one sample that was sequenced in a study of blood T cell repertoires in COVID-19. Generated by immunoSEQ multiplex PCR, the TCRdb table keeps only in-frame clones and is missing some. The table includes around 400,000 clones, more than 75% detected once. Sequenced input: peripheral blood. The receptors originated from a woman in her 30s with COVID-19, enrolled during active disease.

This chain uses TRBV15 with TRBJ2-2, with 10 nucleotides matching TRBD1. The V gene's germline CDR1 is LNHNV and CDR2 YYDKDF (reference sequence). V was clipped by 2 bases and J by 6 bases; unmatched bases: 6. The CDR3 consists of 16 residues. The CDR3 spells CATSRNRDRGSGELFF. CDR3 DNA sequence: TGTGCCACCAGCAGAAACCGGGACAGGGGATCCGGGGAGCTGTTTTTT.

This chain connects TRBV30 to TRBJ2-7, with 7 bases that match TRBD1. Germline values: CDR1 GTSNPN, CDR2 SVGIG (reference sequence). V shed 7 bases, J shed 5 bases, and the junction held 2 bases outside the gene matches. The CDR3 contains 10 residues. The CDR3 reads CALGQNEQYF. CDR3 in DNA: TGTGCCTTGGGACAGAACGAGCAGTACTTC.

The genes are TRBV12-3 or TRBV12-4 and TRBJ1-2; D unresolved. The CDR3 has 13 amino acids. Trimming left V 6 bases short and J 4 bases short, with 12 bases between. The CDR3 DNA follows: TGTGCCAGCAGCCTCAAAGCGGGCTATGGCTACACCTTC. Amino acid sequence: CASSLKAGYGYTF.

This clone was found once. The V and J genes are TRBV12-3 or TRBV12-4 and TRBJ2-7; 13 nucleotides line up with TRBD2. V lost 6 bases and J lost 6; bases outside the gene matches: 2. The CDR3 is made up of 13 amino acids. In DNA form, the CDR3 reads TGTGCCAGCAGACTAGCGGGAGGGCCCGAGCAGTACTTC. Its protein is CASRLAGGPEQYF.

The chain links TRBV7-9 to TRBJ2-7, with D perhaps matching TRBD1 (5 bases). CDR1 and CDR2 (germline): SEHNR, FQNEAQ (reference sequence). CDR3 size: 13 residues. V lost 5 bases to trimming and J lost 1 base, with 9 bases between them. The CDR3, as DNA: TGTGCCAGCAGCAAACAGGATTCCTACGAGCAGTACTTC. It specifies CASSKQDSYEQYF.

This chain uses TRBV11-2 with TRBJ1-6; TRBD1 matches 7 bases. The CDR3 runs to 15 residues. Germline values: CDR1 SGHAT, CDR2 FQNNGV. V shed 7 bases and J 10 bases; nucleotides not matched to a gene: 13. The CDR3 DNA sequence: TGTGCCAGCACCGATACGGACAGGATAGGGTCACCCCTCCACTTT. This sequence encodes CASTDTDRIGSPLHF.

The V and J genes are TRBV6-5 and TRBJ2-1; 10 bases line up with TRBD2. Germline V gene data show CDR1 as MNHEY and CDR2 as SVGAGI. V lost 3 bases to trimming and J lost 8 bases; unmatched junction nucleotides: 10. The CDR3 loop spans 16 amino acids. The CDR3 DNA reads as TGTGCCAGCAGTTATTCCCCTAGCGGGAGTCGGTATGAGCAGTTCTTC. It translates to CASSYSPSGSRYEQFF.

The genes are TRBV28 and TRBJ2-3; weak D call: TRBD2 (5 bases). This CDR3 has 13 residues. Germline assignment: CDR1 MDHEN and CDR2 SYDVKM. V was shortened by 7 bases and J by 3 bases, with 11 bases between the two germline ends. The CDR3 DNA is TGTGCCAGCACTCTTGAGGGTACAGATACGCAGTATTTT. Protein: CASTLEGTDTQYF.

As for this clone: Relative to the germline gene, one junction end is altered; a read error may explain this. V usage is TRBV5-1 and J usage is TRBJ2-1; 8 bases map to TRBD2. The CDR3 extends over 14 amino acids. From germline, CDR1 is SGHRS and CDR2 YFSETQ. The CDR3 reads CATSGGRTGNEQFF. The CDR3 coding sequence is TGCGCCACCAGCGGCGGGAGGACCGGAAATGAGCAGTTCTTC.

The CDR3, as DNA: TGTGCCAGCAGCTTAGATTTCCGGGACAGGGGACGCGAGCAGTACTTC. Protein: CASSLDFRDRGREQYF. The rearrangement links TRBV7-2 to TRBJ2-7; 10 positions agree with TRBD1. Unmatched junction bases numbered 9, after V lost 1 base and J lost 6 bases. CDR3 length: 16 amino acids. Germline V gives CDR1 SGHTA, CDR2 FQGNSA.

This clone was seen a handful of times. The chain joins TRBV18 to TRBJ1-6, with D hard to call. Trimming took 8 bases from V and 8 from J, leaving 13 bases between them. The CDR3 spans 13 residues. Germline V CDR1 and CDR2: KGHSH, LQKENI. The CDR3 is CASASTDDSPLHF. CDR3 nucleotide sequence: TGTGCCAGCGCTAGCACAGATGATTCACCCCTCCACTTT.

The chain recombines TRBV7-6 with TRBJ2-7; D gene unclear. The CDR3 has 14 amino acids. Germline V gives CDR1 SGHVS, CDR2 FNYEAQ. Trimming pared 2 bases from V and 0 bases from J, leaving 8 bases between. The CDR3 protein is CASSLWPSSYEQYF. The DNA of the CDR3 is TGTGCCAGCAGCTTATGGCCTAGCTCCTACGAGCAGTACTTC.

This clone is a singleton in its sample. This chain joins TRBV5-1 and TRBJ2-1; D possibly corresponds to TRBD2 (6 bases). This CDR3 spans 12 amino acids. Germline values: CDR1 SGHRS, CDR2 YFSETQ. V lost 3 bases and J 9 bases, leaving 10 bases between the germline ends. CDR3 region: CASSWRDAEQFF. CDR3 DNA sequence: TGCGCCAGCAGCTGGAGGGATGCTGAGCAGTTCTTC.

This rearrangement joins TRBV7-2 to TRBJ2-3, with no clear D. The CDR3 is 13 amino acids. Trimming stripped 1 base from V and 2 bases from J, with 4 bases between. Germline assignment: CDR1 SGHTA and CDR2 FQGNSA. The CDR3 region has the DNA TGTGCCAGCAGCTTAGGGCACACAGATACGCAGTATTTT. Its protein product is CASSLGHTDTQYF.

The chain links TRBV19 to TRBJ2-3; TRBD2 aligns across 7 bases. The CDR3 covers 13 residues. The germline V gene has CDR1 LNHDA and CDR2 SQIVND (reference sequence). Germline trimming cut 8 bases from V and 5 bases from J; bases unmatched to any gene: 7. This chain's CDR3 is CASRRSGGDTQYF. In DNA form, the CDR3 reads TGTGCCAGTCGCCGGTCGGGAGGAGATACGCAGTATTTT.

The CDR3 loop is CASRDKLKGAFF. Written as DNA, the CDR3 is TGTGCCAGCAGGGACAAACTTAAGGGAGCTTTCTTT. The chain recombines TRBV21-1 with TRBJ1-1; the table assigns TRBD1, which was not confirmed against the DNA. TRBV21-1 is termed a pseudogene. The CDR3 totals 12 residues.

V usage is TRBV6-5 and J usage is TRBJ2-1; TRBD1 aligns across 9 bases. Germline CDR1 MNHEY, CDR2 SVGAGI. V shed 8 bases, J shed 0 bases, and the junction held 5 bases outside the gene matches. The CDR3 covers 15 residues. CDR3 sequence: CASGQGYSSYNEQFF. The CDR3 nucleotides are TGTGCCAGCGGACAGGGGTATAGCTCCTACAATGAGCAGTTCTTC.

J is TRBJ1-1 and V is TRBV6-5, with a tentative D call TRBD1 (6 bases). This CDR3 comprises 16 residues. V was cut by 0 bases and J by 3 bases, with 14 bases left in between. CDR1 and CDR2 from the germline V gene are MNHEY and SVGAGI. The CDR3 is CASSYSSGDTHTEAFF. In DNA, the CDR3 is TGTGCCAGCAGTTACTCGTCAGGGGATACCCACACTGAAGCTTTCTTT.

A single count supports this clone. This chain connects TRBV6-2 or TRBV6-3 to TRBJ2-1; 9 bases align to TRBD2. After removal of 4 bases from V and 9 bases from J, the junction contained 1 base not matched to a gene. Germline-derived CDR1 and CDR2 are MNHEY and SVGEGT. This CDR3 is 12 amino acids long. CDR3 sequence (DNA): TGTGCCAGCAGTTTAGCGGGAGCTGAGCAGTTCTTC. Amino acid sequence: CASSLAGAEQFF.

The rearrangement links TRBV7-3 to TRBJ2-5; the match to TRBD1 covers 11 bases. The CDR3 runs to 15 residues. V shed 4 bases and J 3 bases; nucleotides not matched to a gene: 4. Germline loops: CDR1 SGHTA, CDR2 FQGTGA. Written as DNA, the CDR3 is TGTGCCAGCAGCTCGCCGGGACAGGGGGAAGAGACCCAGTACTTC. Translation gives CASSSPGQGEETQYF.

CDR3 in amino acids: CAPPKVLAGPWNEQFF. CDR3 nucleotide sequence: TGTGCCCCTCCTAAGGTCCTAGCGGGCCCTTGGAATGAGCAGTTCTTC. This sequence joins TRBV28 and TRBJ2-1, with 8 bases fitting TRBD2. The trim removed 11 bases at V and 7 bases at J, leaving 19 bases unmatched. CDR1 MDHEN and CDR2 SYDVKM come from the germline V gene. CDR3 length: 16 amino acids.

The chain uses TRBV6-5 and TRBJ1-5; 8 bases map to TRBD1. With V trimmed by 6 bases and J by 4 bases, 5 bases remained unmatched. CDR1 and CDR2 (germline): MNHEY, SVGAGI. This CDR3 has 14 amino acids. The CDR3 reads CASSDRGRNQPQHF. The CDR3 DNA is TGTGCCAGCAGCGACAGGGGCAGAAATCAGCCCCAGCATTTT.

The chain has TRBV5-4 and TRBJ2-3, with 12 bases lining up with TRBD2. CDR1 and CDR2 (germline): SGHNT, YYREEE (reference sequence). This CDR3 has 16 amino acids. J lost 6 bases, V lost 4 bases, and 9 bases had no gene match. CDR3 sequence (DNA): TGTGCCAGCAGCCTCGGGACTAGCGGGCCCTGGGATACGCAGTATTTT. Translation gives CASSLGTSGPWDTQYF.

The chain carries TRBV6-2 or TRBV6-3 and TRBJ2-3; D is uncertain. Germline V gene lookup returns CDR1 MNHEY and CDR2 SVGEGT. The CDR3 contains 16 residues. V shed 6 bases and J shed 3 bases, with 19 bases lying between them. CDR3 DNA: TGTGCCAGCAGCTATAGCAAAGACCATCGGACAGATACGCAGTATTTT. Translated: CASSYSKDHRTDTQYF.

The chain has TRBV27 and TRBJ1-1; 8 bases are shared with TRBD1. The germline V gene has CDR1 MNHEY and CDR2 SMNVEV (reference sequence). V trimming: 2 bases; J trimming: 4 bases; junction bases outside the gene matches: 9. CDR3 length equals 16 residues. The CDR3 nucleotides are TGTGCCAGCAGTTTAAGCGCAGGGGGCGTGGGCACTGAAGCTTTCTTT. This translates into CASSLSAGGVGTEAFF.

V and J are TRBV23-1 and TRBJ1-1; 8 bases match TRBD1. TRBV23-1 belongs to the ORF category, with a function that is uncertain. The CDR3 is 13 residues long. After removal of 5 bases from V and 6 bases from J, the junction contained 5 bases not matched to a gene. CDR3 residues: CASSLAGGPEAFF. CDR3 DNA: TGCGCCAGCAGTTTAGCAGGGGGCCCTGAAGCTTTCTTT.

Worth noting for this clone: The same CDR3 is also encoded by other DNA sequences in this sample. The CDR3: CASSPNTDTQYF. The CDR3 DNA reads as TGTGCCAGCAGTCCTAACACAGATACGCAGTATTTT. The chain employs TRBV3-1 (or the pseudogene TRBV3-2) and TRBJ2-3, with D uncertain. The CDR3 has 12 residues. From germline, CDR1 is LGHDT and CDR2 YNNKEL (reference sequence). V gave up 6 bases and J gave up 2 bases, with 6 bases separating them.

V and J are TRBV14 and TRBJ2-7; D is perhaps TRBD2 (5 bases). V was pared by 0 bases and J by 4 bases, with 13 bases between. The CDR3 totals 15 residues. Germline CDR1 reads SGHDN; CDR2 reads FVKESK. CDR3 DNA: TGTGCCAGCAGCCAAGATCTGGCCAGAGGGTACGAGCAGTACTTC. It yields the protein CASSQDLARGYEQYF.

The CDR3 loop reads CASTTGQGVPDTQYF. The DNA for the CDR3 is TGTGCCAGCACCACGGGACAGGGGGTCCCAGATACGCAGTATTTT. V usage is TRBV2 and J usage is TRBJ2-3, with TRBD1 matching 11 bases. Germline CDR1 and CDR2: SNHLY and FYNNEI. The CDR3 loop spans 15 amino acids. Unmatched junction bases numbered 7, after V lost 7 bases and J lost 4 bases.

The V call is TRBV9, the J call TRBJ1-3; possible D gene TRBD1, 5 bases. Germline assignment: CDR1 SGDLS and CDR2 YYNGEE. Trimming took off 4 bases at V and 0 bases at J, with 14 bases between the two ends. The CDR3 loop spans 16 amino acids. DNA of the CDR3: TGTGCCAGCAGCCCCTTGGGGCCTCACTCTGGAAACACCATATATTTT. This translates into CASSPLGPHSGNTIYF.

Here the CDR3 DNA reads TGTGCCAGCAGCCTCGGACTAGCGACCGCAATGGGAGAGACCCAGTACTTC. Translated, it gives CASSLGLATAMGETQYF. V and J are TRBV7-8 and TRBJ2-5, with 9 positions matching TRBD2. This CDR3 has 17 amino acids. The ends lost 5 bases at V and 4 bases at J; junction bases unmatched: 14. The germline V gene encodes CDR1 SGHVS and CDR2 FQNEAQ. Based on the CDR3 plus reference TRBV7-8 and TRBJ2-5, the full variable domain is GAGVSQSPRYKVAKRGQDVALRCDPISGHVSLFWYQQALGQGPEFLTYFQNEAQLDKSGLPSDRFFAERPEGSVSTLKIQRTQQEDSAVYLCASSLGLATAMGETQYFGPGTRLLVL.

The V and J genes are TRBV15 and TRBJ2-7; a weak D match, TRBD1 (7 bases). Germline V gene lookup returns CDR1 LNHNV and CDR2 YYDKDF (reference sequence). The length of the CDR3 is 16 residues. Between the trimmed V and J ends, which lost 0 bases and 4 bases, there was a span of 16 bases. The CDR3 DNA reads as TGTGCCACCAGCAGAGATTTCGGCAGGGGGGCTTACGAGCAGTACTTC. Protein: CATSRDFGRGAYEQYF. Full variable domain (rest looked up from reference TRBV15 and TRBJ2-7): DAMVIQNPRYQVTQFGKPVTLSCSQTLNHNVMYWYQQKSSQAPKLLFHYYDKDFNNEADTPDNFQSRRPNTSFCFLDIRSPGLGDTAMYLCATSRDFGRGAYEQYFGPGTRLTVT.